This T cell receptor beta chain emerged from a study of cytomegalovirus exposure and HLA in healthy donors (TCRdb year 2017). A note on the overall study: A later analysis indicated that the 100 to 150 validation repertoires were generated on the platform also employed for the approximately 700 repertoires of the first cohort. The study aimed to test whether cataloging public T cell receptors could reveal signatures of past pathogen exposure. To predict cytomegalovirus infection status, the study brought together high-throughput TCR immunosequencing, statistical association of individual TCRs with disease status, and machine learning. Along with the 666-subject first cohort, a separate validation cohort of 120 different subjects was used.

Donors formed part of the validation cohort, which comprised some 120 subjects and was distinct from the first cohort of under 850 subjects. Study-wide conclusions, independent of this receptor: In vitro tests confirmed that a few of the cytomegalovirus-associated TCR beta chains recognize cytomegalovirus antigens. The study listed 164 TCR beta chains as associated with cytomegalovirus. While some public TCRs were present in many individuals, most TCR sequences turned up only very rarely across donors. It was suggested by the authors that the approach could potentially be generalized to other disease states and immunological phenotypes. All 110 or so repertoires were used to score co-occurrence in the validation cohort in a later analysis, because that analysis had no HLA typing for the cohort. Subsequent analysis determined that TCRs grouped into clusters in the first cohort also showed a tendency toward co-occurrence across the 120 validation repertoires, and approximately 93% of cluster scores exceeded 0. In both the original and validation cohorts, the classifier was reported to diagnose cytomegalovirus status with high specificity and sensitivity.

V and J lose 6 bases and 6 bases, and a span of 8 bases separates them. The CDR3 holds 11 amino acids from the cysteine to the phenylalanine. Solely the CDR3 DNA is kept, with 33 bases framed from the first base. Based on the germline V gene, the CDR1 and CDR2 sequences are MDHEN and SYDVKM. On this clone: No antigen is known for it. Base qualities are not recorded, but no much larger clone differs from it by a single base.

The library was obtained by the immunoSEQ multiplex PCR assay. As for the authors' bioinformatics: A statistical classification framework was built to diagnose cytomegalovirus status from the catalog of TCR beta chain sequences. The source is immuneACCESS, and TCRdb retained only in-frame sequences with V and J called. Part of the clones is not carried over; for the studies checked, unresolved V genes explain less than half of this, and the remainder is unexplained. For V, J and clone size, that table is used; D and trimming come from the DNA. The sample has 120,000 or so clones on record, about 88% of them singletons. The biggest ten clones account for about 1.1% of the sample.

The clonotype comes from a woman aged 18-29 years in good health and CMV-seronegative. This receptor chain uses TRBV28 and TRBJ1-2; the D region possibly corresponds to TRBD1 (5 bases align). The sequenced sample was PBMCs. The CDR3 protein: CASSQGDGYTF. In nucleotides, the sequence is TGTGCCAGCAGCCAAGGGGATGGCTACACCTTC.